The clone carrying this T cell receptor (beta chain) was seen a single time. The data are from a study of blood T cells in healthy people across ages. Primers used in a second PCR of about 7 to 12 cycles were a sample-barcoded 5' primer and a J-beta primer mix. Each CDR3 protein gets one entry after TCRdb re-called the 5' RACE reads with MiXCR. The data hold 800,000 or so distinct CDR3 sequences, with around 50% observed a single time. Between the trimmed V and J ends, which lost 5 bases and 4 bases, there was a span of 6 bases. CDR3 length: 11 amino acids. Germline loops: CDR1 GTSNPN, CDR2 SVGIG (reference sequence).

The TCR originated in an elderly man in good health. The chain recombines TRBV30 with TRBJ2-1; no firm D call. Input material: blood. The DNA of the CDR3 is TGTGCCTGGTATTCGTACAATGAGCAGTTCTTC. It specifies CAWYSYNEQFF.